These 9 T cell receptor beta chains came from one sample sequenced in a study of blood T cells in healthy people across ages. The second PCR ran about 6 to 12 cycles with a sample-barcoded 5' primer and J-beta primers. Using its own MiXCR run on the 5' RACE reads, TCRdb lists one record per CDR3 protein. Counted here are more than 750,000 distinct CDR3 sequences, 25% to 35% occurring once; the ten biggest clones make up 9.5% to 13%. This sample also belongs to another study, concerning T cells of mothers and their children.

Sample: blood. These receptor sequences come from a woman in her forties in good health.

As concerns this clonotype: The junction shows a germline mismatch at one end, possibly a read error. This sequence joins TRBV27 and TRBJ2-5, with 13 bases fitting TRBD2. In germline, CDR1 is MNHEY, CDR2 SMNVEV (reference sequence). CDR3 length: 17 amino acids. This CDR3 is CASSLSRTSGGQETRYF. CDR3 nucleotides: TGTGCCAGCAGTTTATCCCGGACTAGCGGGGGTCAAGAGACCCGGTACTTC.

On this clonotype: A much larger clonotype is one base distant, so this may be a read error. V usage is TRBV4-3 and J usage is TRBJ2-5; no reliable D call. V shed 0 bases and J shed 11 bases, with 13 bases lying between them. This CDR3 is built from 13 residues. Germline V gene sequence: CDR1 LGHNA, CDR2 YSLEER. The CDR3 reads CASSQDRHNEQYF. The CDR3 coding sequence is TGCGCCAGCAGCCAAGATCGGCACAATGAGCAGTACTTC.

This clonotype was seen a handful of times. The chain has TRBV28 and TRBJ2-5, with 15 bases that match TRBD2. Germline V gene lookup returns CDR1 MDHEN and CDR2 SYDVKM. After removal of 6 bases from V and 4 bases from J, the junction contained 12 bases not matched to a gene. The CDR3 runs 18 residues. The CDR3 sequence: CASRGTLGTSGGTETQYF. CDR3 DNA: TGTGCCAGCAGAGGAACCTTAGGGACTAGCGGGGGGACAGAGACCCAGTACTTC.

This clonotype was seen at least ten times. This chain uses TRBV4-1 with TRBJ2-6; TRBD1 matches 8 bases. V lost 3 bases and J lost 2; bases outside the gene matches: 9. From germline, CDR1 is MGHRA and CDR2 YSYEKL. This CDR3 has 18 residues. In nucleotides, the CDR3 is TGCGCCAGCAGCCATAGGCCAGGGGGCGTTACTGGGGCCAACGTCCTGACTTTC. As protein: CASSHRPGGVTGANVLTF.

This clonotype was seen repeatedly, ten times or more. The chain recombines TRBV13 with TRBJ1-6; D may be TRBD1 (6 bases). V lost 6 bases, J lost 0 bases, and 15 bases lay in between. Per germline, CDR1 PRHDT and CDR2 FYEKMQ (reference sequence). The CDR3 runs to 17 residues. The CDR3 reads CASRRGGKSSYNSPLHF. Here the CDR3 DNA reads TGTGCCAGCAGGCGTGGGGGCAAGAGCTCCTATAATTCACCCCTCCACTTT.

This clonotype has a count of ten or more. The chain is built from TRBV7-2 and TRBJ2-3; 7 nucleotides match TRBD2. This CDR3 comprises 15 residues. Germline loops: CDR1 SGHTA, CDR2 FQGNSA. Germline trimming cut 5 bases from V and 0 bases from J; bases unmatched to any gene: 5. The CDR3 DNA reads as TGTGCCAGCAGCCGATTTAGCGGGAGCACAGATACGCAGTATTTT. It yields the protein CASSRFSGSTDTQYF.

The rearrangement joins TRBV7-3 to TRBJ2-3, with no clear D. The CDR3 contains 14 residues. Looked up from germline, CDR1 is SGHTA and CDR2 is FQGTGA. Deletions cut 2 bases from V and 5 bases from J, with 11 bases between. CDR3 nucleotide sequence: TGTGCCAGCAGCTTAGCTACTGTGGGAGATACGCAGTATTTT. This codes for CASSLATVGDTQYF.

Here the CDR3 reads CASRSTFGNRDKSSGANVLTF. The CDR3 coding sequence is TGTGCCAGCAGGTCGACTTTTGGGAATCGGGACAAGAGCTCTGGGGCCAACGTCCTGACTTTC. This chain joins TRBV6-1 and TRBJ2-6; TRBD1 might be the D (6 bases). V shed 6 bases and J shed 0 bases, with 27 bases lying between them. Germline V gene data show CDR1 as MNHNS and CDR2 as SASEGT. CDR3 length: 21 amino acids.

In its sample, this clonotype was seen many times. The CDR3 DNA reads as TGTGCCACCAGCAGAGGAAGGGGCCTAAACAATGAGCAGTTCTTC. Residues: CATSRGRGLNNEQFF. V gene TRBV15 combines with J gene TRBJ2-1, with D maybe TRBD1 (5 bases). The CDR3 totals 15 residues. The V gene lost 1 base and the J gene lost 5 bases, with 12 bases spanning the gap. CDR1 LNHNV and CDR2 YYDKDF come from the germline V gene (reference sequence).